The TCR beta chain described here comes from a study of blood T cell repertoires in COVID-19. Study-wide background: Sites in the United States, Italy and Spain provided acute and convalescent COVID-19 samples.

The participants were between about 18 and 95 years old and came from some 25 US areas. Clinical history reported by participants formed the basis on which cohorts were assigned. In germline, CDR1 is ENHRY, CDR2 SYGVKD. The CDR3 covers 12 residues. Trimming pared 10 bases from V and 6 bases from J, leaving 13 bases between. How the authors handled the data: By means of reference gene primer amplification, nucleated cell counts were estimated. Libraries were prepared by immunoSEQ multiplex PCR; TCRdb keeps only in-frame clonotypes and omits some of them. The V and J calls and clone size are taken from that table; D and trimming were inferred from the DNA. The sample gives under 350,000 clones, about 86% of which show up once; 3.5% to 4.5% is in the top ten.

The sequencing sample was made of PBMCs or T cells enriched from blood (not recorded which). The J gene is TRBJ1-5, the V gene TRBV10-3; TRBD1 is a possible D gene (5 bases). The clonotype comes from a woman aged 40 to 49 with acute COVID-19. The CDR3 DNA reads TGTGCCACCTCGATAGGGGCTCAGCCCCAGCATTTT. Translating gives CATSIGAQPQHF.